The rows below give T cell receptor beta chains drawn from one sample of a study of esophageal squamous cell carcinoma under preoperative chemotherapy. TCRdb re-called the PCR reads with MiXCR, one entry per CDR3 protein. The data contain 15,000 or so distinct CDR3 sequences, around half of them seen just once; the ten biggest clones take up 25% to 35%. Sampling was carried out from a patient given preoperative chemotherapy. The origin of the receptors is a human donor with esophageal squamous cell carcinoma. The donor label of this sample is uncertain. Both conserved end residues are trimmed from each CDR3. The order of the fields is V gene, D gene, CDR3 protein. D genes are given only for firm matches.

TRBV6-1	-	ASSTQFSQF
TRBV7-8	TRBD2	GSGSGGRGTNTQY
TRBV10-1	-	ASSEFGRDNSPLH
TRBV6-1	-	ASSEPRTDEQF
TRBV6-1	-	ASSEDGGWGETQY
TRBV7-2	-	ASSLLGGHVQNTQY
TRBV7-2	TRBD2	ASSFAASGGRHEETQY
TRBV6-1	-	ASSEWLVSLGNEQF
TRBV12-3/TRBV12-4	-	ASSLGADGGRDQETQY
TRBV7-2	TRBD2	GGGHGGGAKNIQY
TRBV7-2	-	ASSRDNPYEQY
TRBV12-3/TRBV12-4	-	ASSSAGIDYGYT
TRBV6-5	-	ASSFGTPRDTQY
TRBV11-3	-	ASSLGGPSYNEQF
TRBV3-1	-	ASSHRSVSAWNEQF
TRBV28	-	ASSLSRSEYGYT
TRBV7-2	-	ASSPLAFLGGEQF
TRBV12-5	TRBD1	ASGWDRGGADTQY
TRBV10-2	-	ASSERAPGIENIQY
TRBV7-9	-	ASSLRTADNSPLH
TRBV5-4	-	ASREQGGGNIQY
TRBV11-2	-	ASSLPGLNEQF
TRBV7-8	-	AGAWGNTDTQY
TRBV6-1	TRBD2	ASRAGLGEDTQY
TRBV10-3	TRBD2	AISGGSGSNYEQY
TRBV27	-	ASSLLGETQY
TRBV9	-	ASSVDASNEQF
TRBV6-5	-	ASSYLRGGDINEQF
TRBV7-7	TRBD2	ASSFGVTSGGAEPDTQY
TRBV27	-	ASSLSLGGSTDTQY
TRBV6-1	-	ASRTPQETQY
TRBV3-1	-	ASSQPRPSVDNEQF
TRBV7-2	TRBD2	ASSARGGGGKNTQY
TRBV7-8	-	ASSSQSLGETQY
TRBV7-9	-	ASTIMTGEQY
TRBV5-4	TRBD2	ASSLGGGLLEQY
TRBV12-3/TRBV12-4	TRBD1	ASSLRQGYEQY
TRBV7-8	-	ASSSTGYSYNEQY
TRBV6-1	TRBD2	ASSGDLGLADEQF
TRBV10-1	-	ASSRTTQETQY
TRBV7-6	TRBD1	VSSLDPGQGSEQY
TRBV11-1	-	ASSRGEGSTDTQY
TRBV7-6	-	ASSFTAGQHSSSTDTQY
TRBV11-2	TRBD2	ASSLGTSLGEQF